This T cell receptor (beta chain) was sequenced during a study of T cell repertoires in cytomegalovirus infection (dated by TCRdb to the late 2010s). Turning to the overall study: Because public TCR beta signatures pointed to carriage of CMV infection together with the matching HLA type, the HLA type of each donor mattered for the analysis. The paper's findings and limits, for the study overall: In both this cohort and an independent cohort of over 350 donors, the cumulative frequency of public TCR beta family members distinguished carriers of CMV infection plus the relevant HLA type. The ex vivo response was dominated by HLA-C-restricted CMV-specific TCR beta clonotypes, which also provided the single most frequent clonotype in two of eight donors.

V gives up 0 bases and J gives up 4 bases, and the segment between their germline ends measures 19 bases. From the germline V gene (reference sequence), CDR1 is DFQATT and CDR2 is SNEGSKA. The CDR3 measures 16 amino acids from cysteine to phenylalanine. Kept here is only the CDR3 DNA, which spans 48 bases and is read in frame from base 1. This clonotype was found a few times. No antigen is known for it. No per-base quality is available; no much larger clone lies one base away. Instrument on record: Illumina HiSeq 1500. TCRdb itself trimmed the public reads at Q25 with fastp, ran MiXCR and retained productive beta chains. Merged by CDR3 protein, the rows form single entries marked with the most common genes and DNA. For this sample the table gives approximately 500,000 distinct CDR3 sequences, of which about 11% were detected only once. More than 8.5% of the sample is taken by the ten largest.

Specimen: PBMCs. The chain couples TRBV20-1 to TRBJ2-7, and possibly TRBD2, on 5 matching bases. The clonotype comes from a human donor in good health (CMV status not recorded). Some clones in this sample may be carry-over from other donors' samples. The CDR3 protein sequence reads: CSARDPQRNPLYEQYF. The DNA reads TGCAGTGCTAGAGACCCCCAGCGGAACCCTTTATACGAGCAGTACTTC.